The rows below give T cell receptor beta chains drawn from one sample of a study of control samples from healthy donors and cancer patients. Sequencing used immunoSEQ multiplex PCR; TCRdb keeps in-frame clones, though not all of them. The sample carries 130,000 or so clones, roughly 88% recorded once. Sequenced material: blood. Receptor source: a man in his fifties in good health. Both conserved end residues are part of each CDR3. The order of the fields is clone size, V gene, CDR3 length, J gene, D gene, CDR3 DNA, CDR3 protein. D genes are given only for firm matches. Clone size is given for some rows only: seen once, a few or many times, or a class if the clone is expanded.

clone_size: -; v_call: TRBV11-2; cdr3_length: 17; j_call: TRBJ2-3; d_call: TRBD2; cdr3_nt: TGTGCCAGCAGCTTAGATCTTCCTAGCGGGGGAACAGATACGCAGTATTTT; cdr3_aa: CASSLDLPSGGTDTQYF
clone_size: -; v_call: TRBV12-3/TRBV12-4; cdr3_length: 13; j_call: TRBJ2-2; d_call: -; cdr3_nt: TGTGCCAGCATTCTAGGGAGGACCGGGGAGCTGTTTTTT; cdr3_aa: CASILGRTGELFF
clone_size: -; v_call: TRBV27; cdr3_length: 14; j_call: TRBJ2-1; d_call: TRBD1; cdr3_nt: TGTGCCAGCAGTTTTGGACAGGGACTGGGTGAGCAGTTCTTC; cdr3_aa: CASSFGQGLGEQFF
clone_size: -; v_call: TRBV2; cdr3_length: 13; j_call: TRBJ2-1; d_call: TRBD2; cdr3_nt: TGTGCCAGCAGTGGTCTAGCGGGGAATGAGCAGTTCTTC; cdr3_aa: CASSGLAGNEQFF
clone_size: -; v_call: TRBV3-1/TRBV3-2; cdr3_length: 13; j_call: TRBJ1-2; d_call: TRBD1; cdr3_nt: TGTGCCAGCAGCCAAGAAACAGGGGATGGCTACACCTTC; cdr3_aa: CASSQETGDGYTF
clone_size: once; v_call: TRBV30; cdr3_length: 12; j_call: TRBJ1-2; d_call: -; cdr3_nt: TGTGCCTGGAATAGGGGCAACTATGGCTACACCTTC; cdr3_aa: CAWNRGNYGYTF
clone_size: once; v_call: TRBV27; cdr3_length: 14; j_call: TRBJ1-1; d_call: -; cdr3_nt: TGTGCCAGCAGTTTATCAGGGAGTAACACTGAAGCTTTCTTT; cdr3_aa: CASSLSGSNTEAFF
clone_size: -; v_call: TRBV9; cdr3_length: 14; j_call: TRBJ2-7; d_call: -; cdr3_nt: TGTGCCAGCAGCCCCAGGCTAGCGATCTACGAGCAGTACTTC; cdr3_aa: CASSPRLAIYEQYF
clone_size: -; v_call: TRBV28; cdr3_length: 15; j_call: TRBJ2-7; d_call: TRBD2; cdr3_nt: TGTGCCAGCAGAGCAACCGGGACTAGCGGGGCACAGGTCTACTTC; cdr3_aa: CASRATGTSGAQVYF
clone_size: -; v_call: TRBV19; cdr3_length: 14; j_call: TRBJ2-7; d_call: TRBD1; cdr3_nt: TGTGCCACCTCCGGGACAGGGAGCTCCTACGAGCAGTACTTC; cdr3_aa: CATSGTGSSYEQYF
clone_size: -; v_call: TRBV30; cdr3_length: 14; j_call: TRBJ2-1; d_call: TRBD2; cdr3_nt: TGTGCCTGGGAACCGGGACTAGCGAGCCATGAGCAGTTCTTC; cdr3_aa: CAWEPGLASHEQFF
clone_size: -; v_call: TRBV5-6; cdr3_length: 19; j_call: TRBJ1-2; d_call: -; cdr3_nt: TGTGCCAGCAGCTTGGCAAGTCTTCGAGCCGACTTTTCGAGATATGGCTACACCTTC; cdr3_aa: CASSLASLRADFSRYGYTF
clone_size: once; v_call: TRBV28; cdr3_length: 14; j_call: TRBJ1-4; d_call: -; cdr3_nt: TGTGCCAGCAGTTTAAGGCAGGGGCGGGAAAAACTGTTTTTT; cdr3_aa: CASSLRQGREKLFF
clone_size: -; v_call: TRBV3-1/TRBV3-2; cdr3_length: 15; j_call: TRBJ2-7; d_call: -; cdr3_nt: TGTGCCAGCAGCCAAGATTTGGGGAACTCCTACGAGCAGTACTTC; cdr3_aa: CASSQDLGNSYEQYF
clone_size: -; v_call: TRBV19; cdr3_length: 14; j_call: TRBJ1-2; d_call: -; cdr3_nt: TGTGCCAGTAGTATAGGTCAGGGTATCTATGGCTACACCTTC; cdr3_aa: CASSIGQGIYGYTF
clone_size: few; v_call: TRBV6-1; cdr3_length: 15; j_call: TRBJ2-7; d_call: TRBD2; cdr3_nt: TGTGCCAGCAGTGAACGGACGGGGGGGCTCTCCGAGCAGTACTTC; cdr3_aa: CASSERTGGLSEQYF
clone_size: -; v_call: TRBV7-8; cdr3_length: 19; j_call: TRBJ2-1; d_call: -; cdr3_nt: TGTGCCAGCAGCTTAGGGGGAGGGGGAGGGTTCACAACCTACAATGAGCAGTTCTTC; cdr3_aa: CASSLGGGGGFTTYNEQFF
clone_size: -; v_call: TRBV11-3; cdr3_length: 14; j_call: TRBJ2-1; d_call: TRBD2; cdr3_nt: TGTGCCAGCAGCTTGGGACTAGCGGGGGATGAGCAGTTCTTC; cdr3_aa: CASSLGLAGDEQFF
clone_size: -; v_call: TRBV5-4; cdr3_length: 15; j_call: TRBJ1-3; d_call: -; cdr3_nt: TGTGCCAGCAGCTTGGGTACAGTCTCTGGAAACACCATATATTTT; cdr3_aa: CASSLGTVSGNTIYF
clone_size: few; v_call: TRBV7-9; cdr3_length: 13; j_call: TRBJ2-7; d_call: -; cdr3_nt: TGTGCCAGCAGCTCGGTCGGGGCCTACGAGCAGTACTTC; cdr3_aa: CASSSVGAYEQYF
clone_size: -; v_call: TRBV5-6; cdr3_length: 14; j_call: TRBJ1-1; d_call: -; cdr3_nt: TGTGCCAGCAGCCGGGGAAGGGTAAACACTGAAGCTTTCTTT; cdr3_aa: CASSRGRVNTEAFF
clone_size: few; v_call: TRBV28; cdr3_length: 15; j_call: TRBJ1-4; d_call: -; cdr3_nt: TGTGCCAGCAGGGAGAGGGTTGCAACTAATGAAAAACTGTTTTTT; cdr3_aa: CASRERVATNEKLFF
clone_size: -; v_call: TRBV19; cdr3_length: 14; j_call: TRBJ1-5; d_call: TRBD1; cdr3_nt: TGTGCCAGTAGTACACAGGGGAAGGAACAGCCCCAGCATTTT; cdr3_aa: CASSTQGKEQPQHF
clone_size: -; v_call: TRBV2; cdr3_length: 14; j_call: TRBJ2-2; d_call: -; cdr3_nt: TGTGCCAGCAGTGAACTATGGGGTTCCGGGGAGCTGTTTTTT; cdr3_aa: CASSELWGSGELFF
clone_size: -; v_call: TRBV4-1; cdr3_length: 13; j_call: TRBJ2-1; d_call: -; cdr3_nt: TGCGCCAGCAGCCTTGGACTCGACAATGAGCAGTTCTTC; cdr3_aa: CASSLGLDNEQFF
clone_size: -; v_call: TRBV24-1; cdr3_length: 14; j_call: TRBJ2-1; d_call: -; cdr3_nt: TGTGCCACCAGCGAGACAGGGTGGGGGGATGAGCAGTTCTTC; cdr3_aa: CATSETGWGDEQFF
clone_size: -; v_call: TRBV5-1; cdr3_length: 14; j_call: TRBJ2-3; d_call: TRBD1; cdr3_nt: TGCGCCAGCAGCAGAGGGACAGCTCAGGATACGCAGTATTTT; cdr3_aa: CASSRGTAQDTQYF
clone_size: -; v_call: TRBV9; cdr3_length: 14; j_call: TRBJ2-7; d_call: TRBD2; cdr3_nt: TGTGCCAGCAGCCCTAGCGGGGGAATATACGAGCAGTACTTC; cdr3_aa: CASSPSGGIYEQYF
clone_size: -; v_call: TRBV13; cdr3_length: 13; j_call: TRBJ2-7; d_call: TRBD2; cdr3_nt: TGTGCCAGCAGCTTCGGGACTAGCGGGGATTGGTACTTC; cdr3_aa: CASSFGTSGDWYF
clone_size: -; v_call: TRBV2; cdr3_length: 14; j_call: TRBJ1-5; d_call: -; cdr3_nt: TGTGCCAGCAAAGGTGACATTCGCAATCAGCCCCAGCATTTT; cdr3_aa: CASKGDIRNQPQHF
clone_size: -; v_call: TRBV13; cdr3_length: 15; j_call: TRBJ2-7; d_call: TRBD1; cdr3_nt: TGTGCCAGCAGCTTCGGGACAGAGAGCTCCTACGAGCAGTACTTC; cdr3_aa: CASSFGTESSYEQYF
clone_size: -; v_call: TRBV4-2; cdr3_length: 22; j_call: TRBJ2-3; d_call: TRBD2; cdr3_nt: TGTGCCAGCAGCCGAAAAAATAGCGGGGGCGTTGTTTCTGGTCCTTTCACAGATACGCAGTATTTT; cdr3_aa: CASSRKNSGGVVSGPFTDTQYF
clone_size: -; v_call: TRBV19; cdr3_length: 16; j_call: TRBJ2-6; d_call: -; cdr3_nt: TGTGCCAGTAGTGGCGTCGGGGGCCCTGGGGCCAACGTCCTGACTTTC; cdr3_aa: CASSGVGGPGANVLTF
clone_size: -; v_call: TRBV3-1/TRBV3-2; cdr3_length: 13; j_call: TRBJ1-3; d_call: -; cdr3_nt: TGTGCCAGCAGCCGCAACTCTGGAAACACCATATATTTT; cdr3_aa: CASSRNSGNTIYF
clone_size: once; v_call: TRBV30; cdr3_length: 13; j_call: TRBJ1-5; d_call: -; cdr3_nt: TGTGCCTGGAGTCCAGACCGAGATCAGCCCCAGCATTTT; cdr3_aa: CAWSPDRDQPQHF
clone_size: few; v_call: TRBV23-1; cdr3_length: 15; j_call: TRBJ2-7; d_call: TRBD1; cdr3_nt: TGCGCCAGCAGTCAAATCTTGACAGGGTTAGGGGAGCAGTACTTC; cdr3_aa: CASSQILTGLGEQYF
clone_size: -; v_call: TRBV7-8; cdr3_length: 16; j_call: TRBJ1-4; d_call: -; cdr3_nt: TGTGCCAGCAGTTCCTCGCTGGAGCCAACTAATGAAAAACTGTTTTTT; cdr3_aa: CASSSSLEPTNEKLFF
clone_size: -; v_call: TRBV7-6; cdr3_length: 12; j_call: TRBJ2-7; d_call: -; cdr3_nt: TGTGCCAGCAGCTTAGGACGCGGAGAGCAGTACTTC; cdr3_aa: CASSLGRGEQYF
clone_size: -; v_call: TRBV3-1/TRBV3-2; cdr3_length: 15; j_call: TRBJ2-2; d_call: -; cdr3_nt: TGTGCCAGCAGCCAAGAAAGCAGTTACACCGGGGAGCTGTTTTTT; cdr3_aa: CASSQESSYTGELFF
clone_size: -; v_call: TRBV12-3/TRBV12-4; cdr3_length: 13; j_call: TRBJ2-7; d_call: -; cdr3_nt: TGTGCCAGCAGTTTCAAGGAAGGTTCCGAGCAGTACTTC; cdr3_aa: CASSFKEGSEQYF
clone_size: -; v_call: TRBV10-3; cdr3_length: 16; j_call: TRBJ2-3; d_call: TRBD1; cdr3_nt: TGTGCCATCAGTGACTTAAGACAGGGGAACGCAGATACGCAGTATTTT; cdr3_aa: CAISDLRQGNADTQYF
clone_size: once; v_call: TRBV6-6; cdr3_length: 14; j_call: TRBJ2-7; d_call: -; cdr3_nt: TGTGCCAGCACCCCCCGGGGGAGCTCCTACGAGCAGTACTTC; cdr3_aa: CASTPRGSSYEQYF
clone_size: -; v_call: TRBV5-1; cdr3_length: 15; j_call: TRBJ1-2; d_call: -; cdr3_nt: TGCGCCAGCAGCTTGGGGGACGGTGGTGGCTATGGCTACACCTTC; cdr3_aa: CASSLGDGGGYGYTF
clone_size: -; v_call: TRBV7-8; cdr3_length: 17; j_call: TRBJ2-1; d_call: TRBD2; cdr3_nt: TGTGCCAGCAGCCCAGGGACTAGCGGGGGTTATTTCAATGAGCAGTTCTTC; cdr3_aa: CASSPGTSGGYFNEQFF
clone_size: few; v_call: TRBV21-1; cdr3_length: 14; j_call: TRBJ1-5; d_call: -; cdr3_nt: TGTGCCAGCAGCCCAGACAGGGGCCCTCAGCCCCAGCATTTT; cdr3_aa: CASSPDRGPQPQHF
clone_size: -; v_call: TRBV24-1; cdr3_length: 17; j_call: TRBJ1-5; d_call: TRBD1; cdr3_nt: TGTGCCACCAGTGATTCGGACAGGGGGCGAGGCAATCAGCCCCAGCATTTT; cdr3_aa: CATSDSDRGRGNQPQHF
clone_size: -; v_call: TRBV19; cdr3_length: 15; j_call: TRBJ1-2; d_call: -; cdr3_nt: TGTGCCAGTAGTATAATATCTGGGCAGAACTATGGCTACACCTTC; cdr3_aa: CASSIISGQNYGYTF
clone_size: -; v_call: TRBV6-6; cdr3_length: 13; j_call: TRBJ1-1; d_call: -; cdr3_nt: TGTGCCAGCAGTTATAAGGGGAACACTGAAGCTTTCTTT; cdr3_aa: CASSYKGNTEAFF
clone_size: -; v_call: TRBV4-1; cdr3_length: 12; j_call: TRBJ2-3; d_call: -; cdr3_nt: TGCGCGAGCCGGGACCCCGGGGATACGCAGTATTTT; cdr3_aa: CASRDPGDTQYF
clone_size: once; v_call: TRBV15; cdr3_length: 11; j_call: TRBJ2-7; d_call: TRBD1; cdr3_nt: TGTGCCACCCGACAGGGGAACGAGCAGTACTTC; cdr3_aa: CATRQGNEQYF
clone_size: -; v_call: TRBV28; cdr3_length: 15; j_call: TRBJ2-7; d_call: TRBD2; cdr3_nt: TGTGCCAGCAGTCGAAGCGGGACTGATTCCTACGAGCAGTACTTC; cdr3_aa: CASSRSGTDSYEQYF
clone_size: -; v_call: TRBV19; cdr3_length: 14; j_call: TRBJ2-3; d_call: -; cdr3_nt: TGTGCCAGTAGTGGTAGTCCTAGCGCAGATACGCAGTATTTT; cdr3_aa: CASSGSPSADTQYF
clone_size: -; v_call: TRBV30; cdr3_length: 15; j_call: TRBJ1-3; d_call: -; cdr3_nt: TGTGCCTGGGATACCCGACTGAGCTCTGGAAACACCATATATTTT; cdr3_aa: CAWDTRLSSGNTIYF